The entry below describes one T cell receptor (beta chain). This specimen comes from a study of shared clonotypes between healthy human individuals. Study summary: Donor composition was a couple of women and three men, aged 18 to 49.

Among the unsorted PBMC samples, replicate PCRs used around 280 ng DNA, approximately 30,000 T cell genomes. Measured with immunoSEQ multiplex PCR; TCRdb has only the in-frame clones, and not every one. Of hundreds of thousands of clones listed, about 80% are singletons. Adults of Caucasian background living in Nashville, Tennessee made up all donors. The sequence derives from a woman aged 40 to 50 in good health. Some clones in this sample may be carry-over from other donors' samples. The specimen was PBMCs.

CDR3 loop: CASSDLSLEQFF. DNA of the CDR3: TGTGCCAGCAGCGACCTCAGTCTTGAGCAGTTCTTC. V is TRBV9 and J is TRBJ2-1; no definite D call. The CDR3 has 12 residues. Deletions cut 3 bases from V and 9 bases from J, with 10 bases between. Germline V gene sequence: CDR1 SGDLS, CDR2 YYNGEE.